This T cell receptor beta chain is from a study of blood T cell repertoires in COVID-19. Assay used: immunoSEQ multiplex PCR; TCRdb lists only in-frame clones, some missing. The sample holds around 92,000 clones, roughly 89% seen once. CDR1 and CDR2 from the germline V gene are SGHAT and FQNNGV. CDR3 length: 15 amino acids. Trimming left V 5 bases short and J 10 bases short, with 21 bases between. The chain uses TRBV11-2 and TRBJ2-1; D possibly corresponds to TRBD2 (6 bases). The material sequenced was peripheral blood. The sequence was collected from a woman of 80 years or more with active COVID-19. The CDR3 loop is CASSRGVADLGEQFF. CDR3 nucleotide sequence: TGTGCCAGCAGCCGCGGGGTAGCGGACCTAGGAGAGCAGTTCTTC. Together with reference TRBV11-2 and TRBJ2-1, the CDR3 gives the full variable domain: EAGVAQSPRYKIIEKRQSVAFWCNPISGHATLYWYQQILGQGPKLLIQFQNNGVVDDSQLPKDRFSAERLKGVDSTLKIQPAKLEDSAVYLCASSRGVADLGEQFFGPGTRLTVL.